This T cell receptor beta chain was identified during a study of blood T cell repertoires in COVID-19. Looking at the study overall: PBMCs, B-cell-depleted T cells, or T cells were the source of the cDNA or gDNA that made up the material.

Only in-frame clones appear in the TCRdb table, and some are missing; sequencing was by immunoSEQ multiplex PCR. Seen here are 150,000 to 200,000 clones, around 90% observed once, and the top ten hold approximately 1.4%. This CDR3 is built from 15 residues. Germline CDR1 is SNHLY and CDR2 is FYNNEI. The V segment lost 6 bases and the J segment 7 bases; nucleotides outside the gene matches: 9. Sequencing used peripheral blood. V and J are TRBV2 and TRBJ1-6, with 7 bases fitting TRBD1. The sequence was collected from a woman aged 45-65 years with acute or convalescent COVID-19. The CDR3 protein is CASRQTGTENSPLHF. The CDR3 nucleotides are TGTGCCAGCAGACAGACCGGGACAGAAAATTCACCCCTCCACTTT.